The 12 T cell receptor beta chains reported below all come from one sample, sequenced in a study of blood T cells in healthy people across ages (dated by TCRdb to between 2014 and 2016). The method was 5' RACE. Instrument on record: Illumina HiSeq 2500. A second about 7 to 11 cycle PCR used a sample-barcoded 5' primer and a J-beta primer mix. The public reads were quality trimmed at Q25 with fastp and then assembled into clones with MiXCR by TCRdb, keeping productive beta chains. Duplicate CDR3 protein sequences are folded into a single record with the most common DNA and genes. The sample table records just over 1 million distinct CDR3 sequences; 35% to 50% of these occur just once. 18% of the sample is in the top ten clones. Input material: blood. These receptors were taken from an older woman in good health.

J is TRBJ1-6 and V is TRBV7-3; D perhaps matches TRBD1 (6 bases). The ends were cut back, 5 bases at V and 8 bases at J, with 16 bases in the middle. Germline V gene sequence: CDR1 SGHTA, CDR2 FQGTGA. This CDR3 has 15 amino acids. CDR3 DNA: TGTGCCAGCAGCGACACCGGGGGCGAGGATTCACCCCTCCACTTT. This gives the protein CASSDTGGEDSPLHF.

This clonotype has just a few counts. The chain is built from TRBV6-2 or TRBV6-3 and TRBJ2-7, with TRBD1 matching 7 bases. Germline V gene data show CDR1 as MNHEY and CDR2 as SVGEGT. J was trimmed by 0 bases and V by 0 bases; bases with no gene match: 2. The CDR3 runs 15 residues. The CDR3 loop reads CASSYSPGGSYEQYF. CDR3 DNA: TGTGCCAGCAGTTACTCGCCAGGGGGCTCCTACGAGCAGTACTTC.

Only one count was recorded for this clonotype. At one end, the junction sequence differs from germline, possibly due to a read error. The chain joins TRBV4-1 to TRBJ2-4; D unclear. This CDR3 has 15 amino acids. In germline, CDR1 is MGHRA, CDR2 YSYEKL. The CDR3 DNA sequence: TGCGCCGGCAGCCTTCAACAGAGAGGCAAAAACATTCAGTACTTC. Translation: CAGSLQQRGKNIQYF.

The J gene is TRBJ1-2, the V gene TRBV14; TRBD1 agrees at 8 bases. The trim removed 2 bases at V and 5 bases at J, leaving 4 bases unmatched. This CDR3 contains 14 residues. Germline loops: CDR1 SGHDN, CDR2 FVKESK. The CDR3 DNA is TGTGCCAGCAGCCAATCAGGGGGCAGATATGGCTACACCTTC. Its translation: CASSQSGGRYGYTF.

This clonotype was observed a handful of times. The V call is TRBV7-6, the J call TRBJ2-7; D gene ambiguous. CDR1 is SGHVS and CDR2 is FNYEAQ in the germline V gene. The CDR3 covers 13 residues. V lost 5 bases and J 3 bases, leaving 11 bases between the germline ends. CDR3 nucleotides: TGTGCCAGCAGCCCGACCCAGCACTACGAGCAGTACTTC. This translates into CASSPTQHYEQYF.

CDR3 residues: CASTLRWTLMGGYTF. CDR3 nucleotides: TGTGCCAGCACCTTACGGTGGACTTTAATGGGGGGCTACACCTTC. The V call is TRBV6-2 or TRBV6-3, the J call TRBJ1-2, with unresolved D. Germline-derived CDR1 and CDR2 are MNHEY and SVGEGT. This CDR3 is 15 amino acids long. V was clipped by 7 bases and J by 8 bases, with 23 bases between them.

The chain joins TRBV12-3 or TRBV12-4 to TRBJ1-2; 7 nucleotides align to TRBD1. Unmatched junction bases numbered 10, after V lost 5 bases and J lost 4 bases. This CDR3 region has 15 residues. CDR3 loop: CASSGRRDSVYGYTF. The CDR3 region has the DNA TGTGCCAGCAGTGGACGCCGGGACAGCGTCTATGGCTACACCTTC.

The table lists this clonotype with a few counts. The rearrangement uses TRBV27 and TRBJ1-5; TRBD1 might be the D (6 bases). This CDR3 has 13 residues. The germline V gene encodes CDR1 MNHEY and CDR2 SMNVEV (reference sequence). Trimming stripped 7 bases from V and 2 bases from J, with 9 bases between. CDR3 DNA: TGTGCCAGCAAAGGGGGTGGCAATCAGCCCCAGCATTTT. Translated: CASKGGGNQPQHF.

This sequence joins TRBV7-9 and TRBJ2-7; TRBD2 might be the D (5 bases). The CDR3 length is 18 residues. V lost 5 bases and J 6 bases, leaving 29 bases between the germline ends. From germline, CDR1 is SEHNR and CDR2 FQNEAQ (reference sequence). Here the CDR3 reads CASSPFWGGPRGGGEQYF. The DNA of the CDR3 is TGTGCCAGCAGCCCCTTCTGGGGTGGGCCGCGAGGCGGAGGCGAGCAGTACTTC.

This sequence joins TRBV5-5 and TRBJ2-7; no reliable D call. The CDR3 covers 16 residues. With 1 base removed from V and 1 base from J, the gap between germline ends came to 15 bases. Germline V gene lookup returns CDR1 SGHKS and CDR2 YYEKEE (reference sequence). CDR3 sequence: CASSLYQSSISYEQYF. The CDR3 DNA is TGTGCCAGCAGCTTGTATCAGAGCTCGATTTCCTACGAGCAGTACTTC.

The chain couples TRBV5-1 to TRBJ2-3, with 7 bases that match TRBD2. The CDR3 extends over 15 amino acids. V shed 3 bases and J 2 bases; nucleotides not matched to a gene: 6. Germline CDR1 reads SGHRS; CDR2 reads YFSETQ. CDR3 DNA: TGCGCCAGCAGCTCCGGACTAGGCAACACAGATACGCAGTATTTT. It encodes CASSSGLGNTDTQYF.

This clonotype appeared a few times. The genes are TRBV10-3 and TRBJ1-4, with D possibly TRBD1 on 5 matching bases. Germline lookup yields CDR1 ENHRY and CDR2 SYGVKD. The V end was cut by 0 bases, the J end by 8 bases, with 13 bases between. The CDR3 has 15 residues. CDR3 nucleotide sequence: TGTGCCATCAGTGAGTCGGGGCAGGTTACGGAAAAACTGTTTTTT. Protein: CAISESGQVTEKLFF.